The clone carrying this TCR beta chain was detected a few times. Its antigen remains unknown. These data come from a study of beta chain features in type 1 diabetes. Study results and caveats: VDJ junctions from patients with type 1 diabetes contained fewer insertions and more deletions.

Reverse transcription of all isolated RNA meant that expressed TCRB transcripts were sequenced. Repertoires were generated with immunoSEQ multiplex PCR, while TCRdb's copy carries only in-frame clones and drops some. The table includes roughly 500,000 clones, approximately 30% detected once. The sequenced material came from naive CD4+ T cells from blood. The clonotype comes from a man aged 18 to 30 in good health.

CDR3 sequence reads: CASSRALAYEQYF. In nucleotides, the CDR3 is TGTGCCAGCAGCCGAGCGTTGGCCTACGAGCAGTACTTC. V gene TRBV28 combines with J gene TRBJ2-7; D ambiguous. Germline V lookup: CDR1 MDHEN, CDR2 SYDVKM. The V end lost 6 bases, the J end lost 2 bases, and 11 bases lay between the germline ends. There are 13 residues in the CDR3.